The source of this T cell receptor (beta chain) is a study of Ad26.COV2.S vaccination and SARS-CoV-2 variants. Study overall: Trial arm assignment for the donor was COV1001 Ad26.COV2.S. General study points: Spike-specific TCR breadth in vaccine recipients exceeded that seen in placebo recipients. Non-spike TCR breadth was similar in vaccine and placebo recipients.

The length of the CDR3 is 16 residues. The germline gives CDR1 SGHNT, CDR2 YYREEE (reference sequence). With 3 bases clipped from V and 2 bases from J, the junction kept 2 bases outside the gene matches. Treatment specified: around 19 received Ad26.COV2.S at low or high dose, single or two shots; 5 received placebo; per-sample allocation not given. Specimens were obtained on day 63 following the first vaccine or placebo injection. An Ad26 vector expressing Wuhan-strain SARS-CoV-2 spike served as the vaccine. As concerns this clone: Antigen specificity is unknown.

Using immunoSEQ multiplex PCR, the repertoire was profiled, and TCRdb retains in-frame clones only, with some absent. The data hold roughly 700,000 clones, with around 90% observed a single time. This chain links TRBV5-4 with TRBJ2-3; 14 bases align to TRBD2. Specimen: peripheral blood, collected in a trial of Ad26.COV2.S vaccine versus placebo. This clonotype originated in a person aged 18 to 59 who received the Ad26.COV2.S COVID-19 vaccine or a placebo. The CDR3 here is CASSWTSGRLTDTQYF. As DNA, the CDR3 is TGTGCCAGCAGCTGGACTAGCGGGAGGCTCACAGATACGCAGTATTTT.